This entry describes one T cell receptor (beta chain). This sample is part of a study of sequential checkpoint blockade in melanoma. As for the study in general: First-line arms were nivolumab then ipilimumab, or the reverse, randomized 1:1. After nivolumab or ipilimumab alone, about 22 patients had week-13 rebiopsies. TCRbeta immunosequencing was performed on DNA from roughly 90 pretreatment melanoma tumor samples.

Treatment defined: randomized to nivolumab then ipilimumab (arm A) or the reverse (arm B). The germline CDR1 and CDR2 sequences are LNHDA and SQIVND (reference sequence). The CDR3 length is 13 residues. Trimming shortened V by 6 bases and J by 8 bases, and 14 bases separated the two germline ends. TCRdb keeps only in-frame clones here, not all; method: immunoSEQ multiplex PCR. The sample contains over 6,000 clones, roughly 30% of which appear only once. The J gene is TRBJ2-1, the V gene TRBV19; perhaps D is TRBD1 or TRBD2 (5 bases each). This receptor was obtained from a human donor with melanoma. The sequenced sample was tumor tissue (inferred from file names), obtained from a patient given nivolumab and ipilimumab in sequence. CDR3 protein: CASSESRGHEQFF. The CDR3 DNA follows: TGTGCCAGTAGCGAGTCTCGGGGCCATGAGCAGTTCTTC.